A single sample gave rise to the 30 T cell receptor beta chains below, sequenced in a study of blood T cell repertoires in COVID-19. The protocol was immunoSEQ multiplex PCR, while the TCRdb copy is restricted to in-frame clones and leaves out a portion. Of 100,000 or so clones listed, 80% to 90% were seen once; the top ten hold 8% to 10%. The sequenced sample was peripheral blood. These receptor sequences come from a woman aged 70-85 years with acute or convalescent COVID-19.

The rearrangement joins TRBV10-3 to TRBJ1-4; D is unresolved. This CDR3 region has 14 residues. V dropped 2 bases and J dropped 8 bases, with 12 bases sitting between them. Germline V gene data show CDR1 as ENHRY and CDR2 as SYGVKD. The CDR3 DNA follows: TGTGCCATCAGTGAGGGTAGCTTTGGGGAAAAACTGTTTTTT. Its translation is CAISEGSFGEKLFF.

This chain connects TRBV15 to TRBJ2-3, with D perhaps matching TRBD2 (6 bases). The CDR3 spans 14 residues. Germline values: CDR1 LNHNV, CDR2 YYDKDF (reference sequence). V was pared by 6 bases and J by 4 bases, with 14 bases between. This CDR3 is CATRDGGGADTQYF. In DNA form, the CDR3 reads TGTGCCACCAGGGACGGAGGAGGGGCAGATACGCAGTATTTT.

This chain joins TRBV29-1 and TRBJ2-3; D gene ambiguous. The germline gives CDR1 SQVTM, CDR2 ANQGSEA. The CDR3 is 11 residues long. Trimming cost V 7 bases and J 5 bases, with 10 bases left between them. DNA of the CDR3: TGCAGCGCGAGAATCGGAGATACGCAGTATTTT. It is translated as CSARIGDTQYF.

The chain links TRBV2 to TRBJ1-5; D perhaps matches TRBD1 (5 bases). Deletions cut 1 base from V and 1 base from J, with 8 bases between. CDR3 length: 15 residues. Germline CDR1 and CDR2: SNHLY and FYNNEI. The CDR3 DNA sequence: TGTGCCAGCAGTGAAGGGACAACGAGCAATCAGCCCCAGCATTTT. The encoded protein is CASSEGTTSNQPQHF.

The chain joins TRBV6-5 to TRBJ1-1; 8 nucleotides agree with TRBD1. After removal of 5 bases from V and 4 bases from J, the junction contained 9 bases not matched to a gene. The germline V gene has CDR1 MNHEY and CDR2 SVGAGI. The CDR3 sequence is 15 residues long. The CDR3 region is CASSPRQGPSTEAFF. As DNA, the CDR3 is TGTGCCAGCAGTCCTCGACAGGGGCCAAGCACTGAAGCTTTCTTT.

The chain is built from TRBV19 and TRBJ1-5; D may be TRBD1 (6 bases). Germline loops: CDR1 LNHDA, CDR2 SQIVND (reference sequence). The V and J ends lost 4 bases and 0 bases respectively, with 13 bases between them. This CDR3 is 16 amino acids long. In DNA form, the CDR3 reads TGTGCCAGTAGTAAGGACAGATCTTATAGCAATCAGCCCCAGCATTTT. As protein: CASSKDRSYSNQPQHF.

The chain links TRBV25-1 to TRBJ2-5; 12 bases agree with TRBD1. This CDR3 is 16 amino acids long. CDR1 MGHDK and CDR2 SYGVNS come from the germline V gene. Trimming cost V 4 bases and J 4 bases; bases outside gene matches: 7. In DNA, the CDR3 is TGTGCCAGCAGTGTGGGACAGGGGGCGCAGTCAGAGACCCAGTACTTC. This encodes CASSVGQGAQSETQYF.

The V and J genes are TRBV24-1 and TRBJ2-5; 8 nucleotides align to TRBD2. The germline gives CDR1 KGHDR, CDR2 SFDVKD. CDR3 length equals 16 residues. V lost 1 base and J lost 4; bases outside the gene matches: 7. CDR3 region: CATSDFGAGARETQYF. The CDR3 DNA follows: TGTGCCACCAGTGATTTTGGAGCGGGAGCCCGAGAGACCCAGTACTTC.

The V call is TRBV19, the J call TRBJ1-3; D may be TRBD1 (6 bases). In germline, CDR1 is LNHDA, CDR2 SQIVND (reference sequence). This CDR3 comprises 15 residues. The V and J ends lost 7 bases and 7 bases respectively, with 20 bases between them. CDR3 in amino acids: CASTSDRRQWNTIYF. DNA of the CDR3: TGTGCCAGTACTTCCGACAGGCGCCAATGGAACACCATATATTTT.

The chain couples TRBV28 to TRBJ2-5; 14 nucleotides align to TRBD2. V was clipped by 4 bases and J by 5 bases; unmatched bases: 6. Germline lookup yields CDR1 MDHEN and CDR2 SYDVKM. CDR3 length: 16 residues. The CDR3 coding sequence is TGTGCCAGCAGTTCGGGACTAGCGGGAGAGTGGGAGACCCAGTACTTC. Translating gives CASSSGLAGEWETQYF.

This clone came up a few times. The J gene is TRBJ1-3, the V gene TRBV5-6, with TRBD1 matching 8 bases. The CDR3 is made up of 16 amino acids. V lost 4 bases and J lost 0; bases outside the gene matches: 6. Germline values: CDR1 SGHDT, CDR2 YYEEEE. CDR3 protein: CASSLPGQGSGNTIYF. The CDR3 DNA reads as TGTGCCAGCAGCCTCCCCGGACAGGGCTCTGGAAACACCATATATTTT.

The chain has TRBV15 and TRBJ2-1; 7 bases align to TRBD2. The CDR3 runs 16 residues. The trim removed 0 bases at V and 8 bases at J, leaving 10 bases unmatched. Germline V gives CDR1 LNHNV, CDR2 YYDKDF (reference sequence). The chain's CDR3 is CATSRDIGLGVDEQFF. The CDR3 DNA reads as TGTGCCACCAGCAGAGATATAGGACTAGGGGTGGATGAGCAGTTCTTC.

The chain is built from TRBV28 and TRBJ1-6; D may be TRBD1 (6 bases). Germline CDR1 MDHEN, CDR2 SYDVKM. This CDR3 is 18 amino acids long. The V gene lost 1 base and the J gene lost 5 bases, with 18 bases spanning the gap. CDR3 DNA: TGTGCCAGCAGTTTATCATATACAGGGTCCCCTAATAATTCACCCCTCCACTTT. Protein: CASSLSYTGSPNNSPLHF.

The rearrangement uses TRBV9 and TRBJ2-2; 14 bases are a match to TRBD2. The CDR3 is 17 amino acids. The germline CDR1 and CDR2 sequences are SGDLS and YYNGEE. With V trimmed by 0 bases and J by 6 bases, 4 bases remained unmatched. CDR3: CASSVVSGLAGAGELFF. The CDR3 coding sequence is TGTGCCAGCAGCGTAGTGTCGGGACTAGCGGGAGCCGGGGAGCTGTTTTTT.

This chain joins TRBV9 and TRBJ2-1; the D is unclear. The CDR3 consists of 14 residues. Germline loops: CDR1 SGDLS, CDR2 YYNGEE. V was shortened by 4 bases and J by 8 bases, with 16 bases between the two germline ends. CDR3: CASSSPPGRDEQFF. The CDR3 DNA reads TGTGCCAGCAGCAGTCCCCCCGGTCGCGATGAGCAGTTCTTC.

V is TRBV19 and J is TRBJ1-1; D is uncertain. V was cut by 5 bases and J by 1 base, with 5 bases left in between. The CDR3 is 12 residues long. CDR1 is LNHDA, CDR2 SQIVND, per germline (reference sequence). CDR3 sequence (DNA): TGTGCCAGTAGTTCGGGGAACACTGAAGCTTTCTTT. As protein: CASSSGNTEAFF. The variable domain in full, with the rest retrieved from reference TRBV19 and TRBJ1-1, is DGGITQSPKYLFRKEGQNVTLSCEQNLNHDAMYWYRQDPGQGLRLIYYSQIVNDFQKGDIAEGYSVSREKKESFPLTVTSAQKNPTAFYLCASSSGNTEAFFGQGTRLTVV.

The J gene is TRBJ2-1, the V gene TRBV6-1; D uncertain. Per germline, CDR1 MNHNS and CDR2 SASEGT. The CDR3 runs 13 residues. Trimming left V 2 bases short and J 6 bases short, with 8 bases between. CDR3 protein: CASSETRSNEQFF. In DNA form, the CDR3 reads TGTGCCAGCAGTGAAACCAGATCCAATGAGCAGTTCTTC.

The chain uses TRBV10-3 and TRBJ2-7; 8 bases match TRBD1. The V gene's germline CDR1 is ENHRY and CDR2 SYGVKD. The CDR3 sequence is 12 residues long. V lost 6 bases to trimming and J lost 4 bases; unmatched junction nucleotides: 2. CDR3 sequence: CAIRDREYEQYF. DNA of the CDR3: TGTGCCATCAGGGACAGGGAATACGAGCAGTACTTC.

The chain has TRBV30 and TRBJ2-3; tentatively, D is TRBD2 (6 bases). There are 15 residues in the CDR3. V gave up 4 bases and J gave up 3 bases, with 17 bases separating them. Germline V CDR1 and CDR2: GTSNPN, SVGIG (reference sequence). The CDR3 nucleotides read TGTGCCTGGACCTCCGGGGGAGCAGGAACAGATACGCAGTATTTT. This sequence encodes CAWTSGGAGTDTQYF.

In its sample, this clone was seen once. The chain uses TRBV30 and TRBJ1-6; no firm D call. The V gene lost 2 bases and the J gene lost 0 bases, with 8 bases spanning the gap. There are 15 residues in the CDR3. CDR1 and CDR2 (germline): GTSNPN, SVGIG (reference sequence). CDR3 loop: CAWSMESSYNSPLHF. CDR3 sequence (DNA): TGTGCCTGGAGTATGGAGAGCTCCTATAATTCACCCCTCCACTTT.

This clone was picked up one time. V and J are TRBV2 and TRBJ1-5; TRBD1 matches 10 bases. The germline CDR1 and CDR2 sequences are SNHLY and FYNNEI. With 10 bases clipped from V and 3 bases from J, the junction kept 3 bases outside the gene matches. The CDR3 runs to 13 residues. The CDR3 DNA is TGTGCCAAGGGGACAGGGGACAATCAGCCCCAGCATTTT. Translation gives CAKGTGDNQPQHF. Supplemented by reference TRBV2 and TRBJ1-5, the full variable domain reads EPEVTQTPSHQVTQMGQEVILRCVPISNHLYFYWYRQILGQKVEFLVSFYNNEISEKSEIFDDQFSVERPDGSNFTLKIRSTKLEDSAMYFCAKGTGDNQPQHFGDGTRLSIL.

V and J are TRBV6-6 and TRBJ1-2; the match to TRBD1 covers 7 bases. The CDR3 totals 16 residues. V was clipped by 2 bases and J by 0 bases; unmatched bases: 6. Germline V lookup: CDR1 MNHNY, CDR2 SVGAGI (reference sequence). The CDR3 coding sequence is TGTGCCAGCAGTTACCCCTCCAGGGGGACTAACTATGGCTACACCTTC. It is translated as CASSYPSRGTNYGYTF.

This clone was observed a few times. The rearrangement links TRBV7-9 to TRBJ2-3; 8 nucleotides match TRBD1. The germline CDR1 and CDR2 sequences are SEHNR and FQNEAQ (reference sequence). After removal of 5 bases from V and 5 bases from J, the junction contained 6 bases not matched to a gene. This CDR3 has 14 amino acids. CDR3 sequence: CASSPPRGQDTQYF. The CDR3 nucleotides are TGTGCCAGCAGCCCCCCCAGGGGGCAAGATACGCAGTATTTT.

This clone was seen a single time. CDR3 nucleotide sequence: TGTGCCAGCAGCTCGCCCTTTTCAGGGAAAGCTAACTATGGCTACACCTTC. Protein sequence: CASSSPFSGKANYGYTF. This chain links TRBV7-2 with TRBJ1-2; weak D call: TRBD1 (5 bases). V was cut by 4 bases and J by 0 bases, with 18 bases left in between. This CDR3 comprises 17 residues. CDR1 and CDR2 (germline): SGHTA, FQGNSA.

The CDR3 coding sequence is TGTGCCAGCAGTGAACCAGGGGGCGGTCAGCCCCAGCATTTT. Translated: CASSEPGGGQPQHF. This chain uses TRBV2 with TRBJ1-5; 8 bases are a match to TRBD1. Trimming cost V 2 bases and J 6 bases; bases outside gene matches: 3. The germline CDR1 and CDR2 sequences are SNHLY and FYNNEI. The CDR3 covers 14 residues.

The J gene is TRBJ2-3, the V gene TRBV19; weak D call: TRBD2 (6 bases). CDR3 length: 16 amino acids. CDR1 is LNHDA and CDR2 is SQIVND in the germline V gene (reference sequence). The germline V and J ends were trimmed by 1 base and 2 bases, with 13 bases remaining between them. The CDR3: CASSIVGLATTDTQYF. CDR3 nucleotide sequence: TGTGCCAGTAGTATAGTGGGGCTAGCGACCACAGATACGCAGTATTTT.

J is TRBJ1-2 and V is TRBV7-3; 9 positions match TRBD1. The V and J ends lost 4 bases and 7 bases, in that order; junction bases with no gene match: 10. The germline CDR1 and CDR2 sequences are SGHTA and FQGTGA. The CDR3 has 15 amino acids. The CDR3 spells CASSSGATGGFGYTF. Here the CDR3 DNA reads TGTGCCAGCAGCTCGGGGGCCACAGGGGGCTTTGGCTACACCTTC.

The chain employs TRBV24-1 and TRBJ2-1, with a tentative D call TRBD2 (5 bases). CDR1 and CDR2 (germline): KGHDR, SFDVKD. The V and J ends lost 5 bases and 2 bases respectively, with 9 bases between them. The CDR3 is made up of 14 amino acids. CDR3 loop: CATSGAETYNEQFF. CDR3 nucleotide sequence: TGTGCCACCAGTGGAGCGGAGACCTACAATGAGCAGTTCTTC.

The rearrangement uses TRBV29-1 and TRBJ2-1; D is possibly TRBD2 (6 bases). V was pared by 7 bases and J by 5 bases, with 18 bases between. The CDR3 has 14 amino acids. Germline V gene lookup returns CDR1 SQVTM and CDR2 ANQGSEA. CDR3 DNA: TGCAGCGGCTCCCGGGGGACTCTTCACAATGAGCAGTTCTTC. Its translation: CSGSRGTLHNEQFF.

The chain has TRBV27 and TRBJ2-1, with 12 bases identical to TRBD2. CDR1 MNHEY and CDR2 SMNVEV come from the germline V gene (reference sequence). The CDR3 runs to 16 residues. The J segment lost 4 bases and the V segment lost 2 bases, leaving 3 bases of the junction unmatched. The CDR3 spells CASSLQTSGGYNEQFF. The CDR3 nucleotides are TGTGCCAGCAGTTTACAGACTAGCGGGGGATACAATGAGCAGTTCTTC.